Below, 28 T cell receptor beta chains from the same sample are listed, as sequenced in a study of blood T cell repertoires in COVID-19. Clones were read by immunoSEQ multiplex PCR, and TCRdb kept only the in-frame ones, dropping some. The table lists 300,000 to 350,000 clones, about 91% of them singletons. The sequenced sample was peripheral blood. The source is a woman aged 30 to 39 with COVID-19, enrolled during active disease.

The chain has TRBV4-3 and TRBJ1-4; D not certain. V dropped 0 bases and J dropped 3 bases, with 11 bases sitting between them. CDR1 and CDR2 (germline): LGHNA, YSLEER. The CDR3 has 16 amino acids. The DNA of the CDR3 is TGCGCCAGCAGCCAAGATGCGGGGTCTTCTAATGAAAAACTGTTTTTT. Its translation: CASSQDAGSSNEKLFF.

The chain links TRBV7-8 to TRBJ2-1; D remains ambiguous. Trimming shortened V by 5 bases and J by 7 bases, and 9 bases separated the two germline ends. This CDR3 is 12 amino acids long. Germline loops: CDR1 SGHVS, CDR2 FQNEAQ. In nucleotides, the CDR3 is TGTGCCAGCAGCCCCTATTTGAATGAGCAGTTCTTC. It is translated as CASSPYLNEQFF.

This sequence joins TRBV7-9 and TRBJ2-2; 11 positions agree with TRBD2. With V trimmed by 6 bases and J by 4 bases, 4 bases remained unmatched. This CDR3 contains 15 residues. CDR1 and CDR2 (germline): SEHNR, FQNEAQ (reference sequence). The CDR3 reads CASRRLAGSTGELFF. CDR3 DNA sequence: TGTGCCAGCAGAAGACTAGCGGGGAGCACCGGGGAGCTGTTTTTT.

The sample holds one count of this clone. The chain links TRBV15 to TRBJ2-5; the D gene is possibly TRBD2 (6 bases). Deletions cut 1 base from V and 2 bases from J, with 8 bases between. From germline, CDR1 is LNHNV and CDR2 YYDKDF (reference sequence). This CDR3 has 14 residues. The CDR3 bases are TGTGCCACCAGCAGAGGAGGAGGGCAAGAGACCCAGTACTTC. Translation: CATSRGGGQETQYF.

The chain links TRBV18 to TRBJ1-5, with D unclear. V dropped 5 bases and J dropped 0 bases, with 5 bases sitting between them. This CDR3 has 13 residues. CDR1 and CDR2 from the germline V gene are KGHSH and LQKENI. CDR3 in DNA: TGTGCCAGCTCAAATTATAGCAATCAGCCCCAGCATTTT. Translation: CASSNYSNQPQHF.

V gene TRBV19 combines with J gene TRBJ1-4; D gene unclear. V lost 6 bases, J lost 6 bases, and 14 bases lay in between. The V gene's germline CDR1 is LNHDA and CDR2 SQIVND (reference sequence). The CDR3 is 14 residues long. The CDR3 loop reads CASSGRGLHEKLFF. DNA of the CDR3: TGTGCCAGTAGCGGGCGAGGGCTTCATGAAAAACTGTTTTTT. Based on the CDR3 plus reference TRBV19 and TRBJ1-4, the full variable domain is DGGITQSPKYLFRKEGQNVTLSCEQNLNHDAMYWYRQDPGQGLRLIYYSQIVNDFQKGDIAEGYSVSREKKESFPLTVTSAQKNPTAFYLCASSGRGLHEKLFFGSGTQLSVL.

The rearrangement uses TRBV30 and TRBJ2-7; possibly TRBD2 for D (6 bases). This CDR3 has 14 residues. Germline V gene data show CDR1 as GTSNPN and CDR2 as SVGIG (reference sequence). V lost 7 bases and J 2 bases, leaving 18 bases between the germline ends. The CDR3 is CASIRLESPYEQYF. The CDR3 region has the DNA TGTGCCTCGATAAGACTAGAATCCCCCTACGAGCAGTACTTC.

J is TRBJ2-3 and V is TRBV5-4; TRBD2 aligns across 10 bases. Per germline, CDR1 SGHNT and CDR2 YYREEE (reference sequence). J gave up 6 bases and V 0 bases, and 10 bases lay outside the gene matches. CDR3 size: 17 residues. The CDR3, as DNA: TGTGCCAGCAGCTTGGTGGCTAGCGGGGGCCGGCGGGATACGCAGTATTTT. This sequence encodes CASSLVASGGRRDTQYF.

V is TRBV16 and J is TRBJ1-4; maybe TRBD1 (5 bases). This CDR3 contains 12 residues. V dropped 3 bases and J dropped 12 bases, with 11 bases sitting between them. The germline gives CDR1 KGHSY, CDR2 FQNENV. The CDR3 nucleotides read TGTGCCAGCAGCCAGCCGTCGACAGAACTGTTTTTT. Its translation: CASSQPSTELFF.

The chain links TRBV7-3 to TRBJ1-1; D perhaps matches TRBD1 (6 bases). This CDR3 contains 15 residues. V gave up 1 base and J gave up 4 bases, with 13 bases separating them. The germline gives CDR1 SGHTA, CDR2 FQGTGA. The CDR3 loop is CASSLNRDRGTEAFF. CDR3 DNA sequence: TGTGCCAGCAGCTTAAACAGGGACCGGGGCACTGAAGCTTTCTTT.

This clone occurred a few times. The chain employs TRBV6-5 and TRBJ2-5; tentatively, D is TRBD2 (6 bases). V lost 5 bases, J lost 2 bases, and 12 bases lay in between. The CDR3 spans 14 residues. Germline V gene lookup returns CDR1 MNHEY and CDR2 SVGAGI. The CDR3 DNA reads TGTGCCAGCAGTCGCGGGACCAATCAAGAGACCCAGTACTTC. Translating gives CASSRGTNQETQYF.

The chain couples TRBV27 to TRBJ1-2; D is unclear. V gave up 5 bases and J gave up 4 bases, with 17 bases separating them. The CDR3 loop spans 15 amino acids. CDR1 is MNHEY, CDR2 SMNVEV, per germline (reference sequence). The CDR3 DNA reads TGTGCCAGCAGTCCCACGGGGAACGGCTTCTATGGCTACACCTTC. It translates to CASSPTGNGFYGYTF.

This chain uses TRBV7-8 with TRBJ1-1; D possibly corresponds to TRBD1 (5 bases). CDR1 and CDR2 from the germline V gene are SGHVS and FQNEAQ. The V end lost 1 base, the J end lost 5 bases, and 11 bases lay between the germline ends. This CDR3 is built from 14 residues. This chain's CDR3 is CASSLVGGGTEAFF. CDR3 in DNA: TGTGCCAGCAGCTTAGTCGGGGGAGGGACTGAAGCTTTCTTT.

V gene TRBV4-2 combines with J gene TRBJ1-1; 8 positions agree with TRBD1. This CDR3 comprises 16 residues. The V segment lost 2 bases and the J segment 5 bases; nucleotides outside the gene matches: 10. CDR1 is LGHNA, CDR2 YNFKEQ, per germline. The CDR3 DNA is TGTGCCAGCAGCCAATCAGGGGGCGAACAATCAACTGAAGCTTTCTTT. Its translation: CASSQSGGEQSTEAFF.

This chain uses TRBV3-1 (or the pseudogene TRBV3-2) with TRBJ1-5; D ambiguous. Trimming pared 2 bases from V and 2 bases from J, leaving 4 bases between. Germline CDR1 is LGHDT and CDR2 is YNNKEL (reference sequence). The CDR3 spans 13 residues. The DNA of the CDR3 is TGTGCCAGCAGCCAACGGGGCAATCAGCCCCAGCATTTT. This translates into CASSQRGNQPQHF.

The chain employs TRBV6-2 or TRBV6-3 and TRBJ2-3; D is undetermined. With 5 bases removed from V and 6 bases from J, the gap between germline ends came to 15 bases. Germline-derived CDR1 and CDR2 are MNHEY and SVGEGT. The CDR3 covers 14 residues. CDR3 in amino acids: CASSPRSSKDTQYF. The CDR3 coding sequence is TGTGCCAGCAGTCCAAGGTCTAGTAAGGATACGCAGTATTTT.

This clone was picked up one time. The chain is built from TRBV6-5 and TRBJ1-5; no clear D. The V gene's germline CDR1 is MNHEY and CDR2 SVGAGI. The length of the CDR3 is 13 residues. V was shortened by 4 bases and J by 3 bases, with 7 bases between the two germline ends. CDR3 DNA sequence: TGTGCCAGCAGTTTCAGGTCCAATCAGCCCCAGCATTTT. This translates into CASSFRSNQPQHF.

This sequence joins TRBV28 and TRBJ2-7; 9 bases match TRBD1. Unmatched junction bases numbered 4, after V lost 2 bases and J lost 5 bases. The CDR3 is made up of 14 amino acids. The V gene's germline CDR1 is MDHEN and CDR2 SYDVKM. The CDR3 is CASSLAGTGNEQYV. The DNA for the CDR3 is TGTGCCAGCAGTTTAGCTGGGACAGGGAACGAGCAGTACGTC.

This clone was recorded only once. The rearrangement joins TRBV12-3 or TRBV12-4 to TRBJ1-1; 8 bases are a match to TRBD1. The length of the CDR3 is 12 residues. The V gene end was trimmed by 8 bases and the J gene end by 6 bases; junction bases not matched to a gene: 5. CDR3 residues: CASQGQGPEAFF. CDR3 DNA: TGTGCCAGCCAAGGACAGGGCCCTGAAGCTTTCTTT.

The chain employs TRBV6-6 and TRBJ1-1, with a possible D match to TRBD1 (5 bases). Germline V gives CDR1 MNHNY, CDR2 SVGAGI (reference sequence). V lost 5 bases and J lost 13, with 20 bases in between. The CDR3 sequence is 13 residues long. CDR3 residues: CASSLGTNSVGFF. For the CDR3, the DNA is TGTGCCAGCAGTCTTGGGACTAATTCCGTTGGTTTCTTT.

V usage is TRBV3-1 (or the pseudogene TRBV3-2) and J usage is TRBJ2-7, with a possible D match to TRBD1 (5 bases). Germline CDR1 and CDR2: LGHDT and YNNKEL (reference sequence). CDR3 size: 16 residues. Trimming removed 0 bases from V and 0 bases from J, with 12 bases in between. The CDR3 is CASSQDFSDTSYEQYF. The CDR3 DNA reads TGTGCCAGCAGCCAAGATTTCTCGGACACCTCCTACGAGCAGTACTTC.

V gene TRBV6-5 combines with J gene TRBJ2-7, with 7 nucleotides matching TRBD1. Per germline, CDR1 MNHEY and CDR2 SVGAGI. V was clipped by 6 bases and J by 0 bases; unmatched bases: 5. The CDR3 sequence is 14 residues long. The CDR3 spells CASSEGQLSYEQYV. The CDR3 coding sequence is TGTGCCAGCAGCGAGGGACAGCTCTCCTACGAGCAGTACGTC.

V usage is TRBV5-6 and J usage is TRBJ1-1; D uncertain. Trimming took off 0 bases at V and 3 bases at J, with 9 bases between the two ends. The V gene's germline CDR1 is SGHDT and CDR2 YYEEEE. The CDR3 has 14 residues. CDR3 loop: CASSLGGADTEAFF. As DNA, the CDR3 is TGTGCCAGCAGCTTGGGAGGCGCGGACACTGAAGCTTTCTTT.

V usage is TRBV5-1 and J usage is TRBJ1-1, with 7 positions matching TRBD1. Germline CDR1 SGHRS, CDR2 YFSETQ. The CDR3 is 14 amino acids. With V trimmed by 4 bases and J by 2 bases, 5 bases remained unmatched. CDR3 protein: CASSLTGQNTEAFF. CDR3 in DNA: TGCGCCAGCAGCCTGACAGGGCAAAACACTGAAGCTTTCTTT. Full variable domain (missing parts from reference TRBV5-1 and TRBJ1-1): KAGVTQTPRYLIKTRGQQVTLSCSPISGHRSVSWYQQTPGQGLQFLFEYFSETQRNKGNFPGRFSGRQFSNSRSEMNVSTLELGDSALYLCASSLTGQNTEAFFGQGTRLTVV.

This clone was seen a handful of times. The rearrangement uses TRBV7-9 and TRBJ1-2; 9 bases fit TRBD1. The CDR3 runs to 14 residues. Germline CDR1 SEHNR, CDR2 FQNEAQ (reference sequence). V was pared by 5 bases and J by 5 bases, with 6 bases of the junction left unmatched. CDR3 coding DNA: TGTGCCAGCAGCCAGCCGGGACAGGGATATGGCTACACCTTC. It yields the protein CASSQPGQGYGYTF.

The gene calls are TRBV19 and TRBJ1-6; D is uncertain. CDR1 is LNHDA, CDR2 SQIVND, per germline (reference sequence). The CDR3 has 15 amino acids. With 8 bases removed from V and 10 bases from J, the gap between germline ends came to 21 bases. The CDR3 coding sequence is TGTGCCAGTGCCTCCTTAGGCGGTCCCAAGTCACCCCTCCACTTT. It specifies CASASLGGPKSPLHF.

This chain connects TRBV30 to TRBJ2-1, with TRBD2 matching 10 bases. V was pared by 7 bases and J by 4 bases, with 4 bases of the junction left unmatched. The CDR3 runs to 13 residues. Germline assignment: CDR1 GTSNPN and CDR2 SVGIG (reference sequence). This CDR3 is CASSGGVYNEQFF. In DNA form, the CDR3 reads TGTGCCTCAAGCGGGGGGGTATACAATGAGCAGTTCTTC.

The chain uses TRBV2 and TRBJ1-1, with D maybe TRBD1 (5 bases). Per germline, CDR1 SNHLY and CDR2 FYNNEI. V dropped 6 bases and J dropped 2 bases, with 13 bases sitting between them. This CDR3 contains 14 residues. The CDR3 loop is CASSEYQGNTEAFF. The DNA of the CDR3 is TGTGCCAGCAGCGAATACCAGGGTAACACTGAAGCTTTCTTT.